This TCR beta chain was profiled in a study of blood T cell repertoires in COVID-19. Study as a whole: T cells, B-cell-depleted T cells, or PBMCs supplied cDNA or gDNA.

In germline, CDR1 is SGHTA, CDR2 FQGNSA. Trimming took 3 bases from V and 5 from J; bases not matched to a gene: 5. The CDR3 has 15 amino acids. In Cohort 3, a recovered donor had either two negative PCRs, clearance, or symptom resolution. This clone showed up just a few times. The protocol was immunoSEQ multiplex PCR, while the TCRdb copy is restricted to in-frame clones and leaves out a portion. Altogether about 220,000 clones are present, about 83% being singletons, with the ten largest covering approximately 6.2%. The specimen sequenced was PBMCs or T cells enriched from blood (not recorded which). The TCR sequence derives from a woman aged 35 to 49 who had recovered from COVID-19. This chain links TRBV7-2 with TRBJ2-3, with 10 bases that match TRBD2. The CDR3 reads CASSFASGRGDTQYF. The CDR3 DNA reads as TGTGCCAGCAGCTTTGCTAGCGGGAGAGGAGATACGCAGTATTTT.